These 14 T cell receptor beta chains originate from one sample sequenced in a study of blood T cell repertoires in COVID-19. Only in-frame clones appear in the TCRdb table, and some are missing; sequencing was by immunoSEQ multiplex PCR. The table shows 120,000 or so clones, with 82% occurring only once. Input material: peripheral blood. These receptors were taken from a woman aged 55-69 years with acute or convalescent COVID-19.

The chain carries TRBV9 and TRBJ1-1, with TRBD1 matching 9 bases. The ends lost 4 bases at V and 4 bases at J; junction bases unmatched: 11. Germline V gene sequence: CDR1 SGDLS, CDR2 YYNGEE. The CDR3 consists of 16 residues. The chain's CDR3 is CASSPGPGQGITEAFF. DNA for the CDR3: TGTGCCAGCAGCCCGGGACCGGGACAGGGAATCACTGAAGCTTTCTTT.

This chain uses TRBV6-1 with TRBJ2-7; maybe TRBD2 (7 bases). Between the trimmed V and J ends, which lost 2 bases and 2 bases, there was a span of 28 bases. CDR1 and CDR2 from the germline V gene are MNHNS and SASEGT. This CDR3 has 20 residues. The CDR3 sequence: CASSEQPGVYPGGPTYEQYF. The CDR3 DNA follows: TGTGCCAGCAGTGAACAGCCCGGGGTATATCCCGGGGGGCCTACCTACGAGCAGTACTTC.

The chain uses TRBV24-1 and TRBJ1-1; D is unclear. The CDR3 loop spans 13 amino acids. V lost 5 bases and J lost 3, with 9 bases in between. The germline V gene encodes CDR1 KGHDR and CDR2 SFDVKD. The CDR3, as DNA: TGTGCCACCAGTGGACGCGGGGACACTGAAGCTTTCTTT. Translated, it gives CATSGRGDTEAFF.

This clone was picked up a small number of times. This chain connects TRBV13 to TRBJ2-1; weak D call: TRBD1 (6 bases). CDR3 length: 15 amino acids. CDR1 is PRHDT and CDR2 is FYEKMQ in the germline V gene (reference sequence). V was clipped by 3 bases and J by 0 bases, with 9 bases between them. The CDR3, as DNA: TGTGCCAGCAGCTTTGGGACACACTCCTACAATGAGCAGTTCTTC. Its translation is CASSFGTHSYNEQFF.

The chain is built from TRBV7-8 and TRBJ1-5; D not certain. Germline V gene data show CDR1 as SGHVS and CDR2 as FQNEAQ. Trimming took 0 bases from V and 9 from J, leaving 6 bases between them. The CDR3 extends over 12 amino acids. For the CDR3, the DNA is TGTGCCAGCAGCTTAGCGCGTCGGCCCCAGCATTTT. Amino acid sequence: CASSLARRPQHF.

The rearrangement links TRBV11-2 to TRBJ1-6, with D possibly being TRBD1 (5 bases). This CDR3 spans 15 amino acids. Per the germline V gene, CDR1 is SGHAT and CDR2 is FQNNGV. V was clipped by 5 bases and J by 5 bases, with 13 bases between them. The CDR3 region has the DNA TGTGCCAGCAGCCCACAGGCGGAAAATAATTCACCCCTCCACTTT. Its translation: CASSPQAENNSPLHF.

The chain employs TRBV18 and TRBJ1-4, with D perhaps TRBD1 (6 bases). Germline loops: CDR1 KGHSH, CDR2 LQKENI. The CDR3 runs to 13 residues. V was clipped by 3 bases and J by 8 bases, with 10 bases between them. Here the CDR3 DNA reads TGTGCCAGCTCACCGGGGGCCAGCGAAAAACTGTTTTTT. As protein: CASSPGASEKLFF.

This clone was seen a handful of times. This chain links TRBV3-1 (or the pseudogene TRBV3-2) with TRBJ1-4, with D possibly being TRBD1 (5 bases). Germline CDR1 reads LGHDT; CDR2 reads YNNKEL (reference sequence). The V end lost 3 bases, the J end lost 4 bases, and 9 bases lay between the germline ends. The CDR3 sequence is 14 residues long. This CDR3 reads CASSHRVVNEKLFF. The CDR3 DNA sequence: TGTGCCAGCAGCCACAGGGTGGTTAATGAAAAACTGTTTTTT.

The chain links TRBV6-5 to TRBJ2-3; TRBD2 might be the D (5 bases). V shed 4 bases and J shed 0 bases, with 11 bases lying between them. The germline CDR1 and CDR2 sequences are MNHEY and SVGAGI. The CDR3 is made up of 15 amino acids. CDR3 sequence (DNA): TGTGCCAGCAGTTCTGTAGGGAGAAGCACAGATACGCAGTATTTT. Translated, it gives CASSSVGRSTDTQYF.

The rearrangement joins TRBV4-2 to TRBJ2-7; weak D call: TRBD1 (5 bases). This CDR3 region has 12 residues. Germline CDR1 and CDR2: LGHNA and YNFKEQ. Trimming left V 1 base short and J 5 bases short, with 6 bases between. The CDR3 loop reads CASSQGRDEQYF. CDR3 in DNA: TGTGCCAGCAGCCAAGGCAGGGACGAGCAGTACTTC.

This clone was observed a few times. The chain is built from TRBV28 and TRBJ1-2; a possible D gene is TRBD1 (5 bases). The CDR3 has 12 residues. V was trimmed by 1 base and J by 8 bases, leaving 8 bases between them. Per germline, CDR1 MDHEN and CDR2 SYDVKM. CDR3 region: CASSLSGKGYTF. The CDR3 DNA reads as TGTGCCAGCAGTTTATCAGGGAAGGGCTACACCTTC.

This sequence joins TRBV3-1 (or the pseudogene TRBV3-2) and TRBJ1-3; no clear D. The V gene lost 4 bases and the J gene lost 7 bases, with 11 bases spanning the gap. The CDR3 is 13 amino acids. The germline CDR1 and CDR2 sequences are LGHDT and YNNKEL (reference sequence). CDR3 bases: TGTGCCAGCAGCCGCCCGGAGGCGAACACCATATATTTT. It yields the protein CASSRPEANTIYF.

For this clone: An end of the junction does not agree with germline; a read error may underlie this. For the CDR3, the DNA is TGTGCCAGCAGCTCCGAATCCTATATCGTAACTGCGGACTTT. Its translation is CASSSESYIVTADF. The chain joins TRBV5-4 to TRBJ1-1; D is ambiguous. Germline V gene data show CDR1 as SGHNT and CDR2 as YYREEE (reference sequence). This CDR3 region has 14 residues.

J is TRBJ1-2 and V is TRBV7-3; a possible D gene is TRBD1 (5 bases). Germline-derived CDR1 and CDR2 are SGHTA and FQGTGA. The CDR3 runs 15 residues. V was pared by 3 bases and J by 0 bases, with 11 bases between. CDR3 residues: CASSFGHLTNYGYTF. As DNA, the CDR3 is TGTGCCAGCAGCTTTGGACACCTAACTAACTATGGCTACACCTTC. Supplemented by reference TRBV7-3 and TRBJ1-2, the full variable domain reads GAGVSQTPSNKVTEKGKYVELRCDPISGHTALYWYRQSLGQGPEFLIYFQGTGAADDSGLPNDRFFAVRPEGSVSTLKIQRTERGDSAVYLCASSFGHLTNYGYTFGSGTRLTVV.